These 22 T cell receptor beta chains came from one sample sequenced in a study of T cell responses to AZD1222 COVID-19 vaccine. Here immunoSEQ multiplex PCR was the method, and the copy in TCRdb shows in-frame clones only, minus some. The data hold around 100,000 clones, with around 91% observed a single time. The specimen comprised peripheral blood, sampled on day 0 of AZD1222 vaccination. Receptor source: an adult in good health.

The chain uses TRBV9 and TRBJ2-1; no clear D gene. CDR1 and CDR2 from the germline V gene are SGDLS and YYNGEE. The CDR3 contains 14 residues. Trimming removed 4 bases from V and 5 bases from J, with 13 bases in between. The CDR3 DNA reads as TGTGCCAGCAGCCCTAAAACTACAAACAATGAGCAGTTCTTC. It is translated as CASSPKTTNNEQFF.

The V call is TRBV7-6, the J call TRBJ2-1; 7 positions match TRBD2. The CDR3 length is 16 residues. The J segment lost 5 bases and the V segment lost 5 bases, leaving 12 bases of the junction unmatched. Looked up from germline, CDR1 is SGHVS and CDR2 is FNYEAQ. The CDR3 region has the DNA TGTGCCAGCAGCCCCCAGCGGGGTCAACCTCACAATGAGCAGTTCTTC. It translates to CASSPQRGQPHNEQFF.

CDR3 sequence reads: CASSSKTGPGELFF. As DNA, the CDR3 is TGTGCCAGCTCATCAAAGACAGGGCCCGGGGAGCTGTTTTTT. V and J are TRBV18 and TRBJ2-2; 7 nucleotides match TRBD1. The CDR3 is 14 amino acids. Germline loops: CDR1 KGHSH, CDR2 LQKENI. J was trimmed by 6 bases and V by 5 bases; bases with no gene match: 6.

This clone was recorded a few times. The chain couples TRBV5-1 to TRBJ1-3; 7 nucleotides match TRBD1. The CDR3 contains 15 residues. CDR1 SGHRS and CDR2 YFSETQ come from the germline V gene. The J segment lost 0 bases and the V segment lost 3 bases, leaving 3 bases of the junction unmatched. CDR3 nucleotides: TGCGCCAGCAGCTCGAGACAGGGCTCTGGAAACACCATATATTTT. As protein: CASSSRQGSGNTIYF.

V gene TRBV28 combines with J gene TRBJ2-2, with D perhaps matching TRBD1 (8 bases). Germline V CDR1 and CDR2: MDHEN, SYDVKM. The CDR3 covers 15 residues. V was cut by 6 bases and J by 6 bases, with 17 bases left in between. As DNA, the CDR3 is TGTGCCAGCAGCTCAGGGGGCGGGAGAGCCGGGGAGCTGTTTTTT. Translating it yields CASSSGGGRAGELFF.

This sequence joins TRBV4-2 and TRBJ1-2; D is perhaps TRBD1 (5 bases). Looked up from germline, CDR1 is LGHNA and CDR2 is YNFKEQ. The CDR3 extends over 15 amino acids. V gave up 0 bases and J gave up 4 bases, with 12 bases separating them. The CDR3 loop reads CASSQEGGSSYGYTF. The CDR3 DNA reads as TGTGCCAGCAGCCAAGAGGGGGGTTCAAGCTATGGCTACACCTTC.

The CDR3 here is CASSYVYLNTGELFF. For the CDR3, the DNA is TGTGCCAGCAGTTACGTGTATCTGAACACCGGGGAGCTGTTTTTT. The rearrangement uses TRBV6-5 and TRBJ2-2; D uncertain. Trimming took off 2 bases at V and 1 base at J, with 8 bases between the two ends. The CDR3 has 15 residues. In germline, CDR1 is MNHEY, CDR2 SVGAGI.

CDR3: CASSRQGSGDEQYF. The CDR3 DNA follows: TGTGCCAGCAGCCGCCAGGGATCCGGCGACGAGCAGTACTTC. The V and J genes are TRBV3-1 (or the pseudogene TRBV3-2) and TRBJ2-7; a possible D gene is TRBD1 (5 bases). In germline, CDR1 is LGHDT, CDR2 YNNKEL (reference sequence). Trimming pared 4 bases from V and 5 bases from J, leaving 15 bases between. CDR3 size: 14 residues.

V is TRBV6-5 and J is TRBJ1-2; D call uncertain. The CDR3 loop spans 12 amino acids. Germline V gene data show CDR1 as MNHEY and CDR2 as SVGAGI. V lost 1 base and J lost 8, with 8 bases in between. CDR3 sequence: CASSYYGYGYTF. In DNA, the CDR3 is TGTGCCAGCAGTTACTATGGGTACGGCTACACCTTC.

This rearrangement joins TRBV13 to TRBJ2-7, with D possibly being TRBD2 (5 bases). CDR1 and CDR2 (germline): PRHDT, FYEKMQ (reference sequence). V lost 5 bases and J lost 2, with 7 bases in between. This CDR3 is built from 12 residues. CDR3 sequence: CASSPGTYEQYF. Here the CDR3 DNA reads TGTGCCAGCAGCCCGGGAACCTACGAGCAGTACTTC.

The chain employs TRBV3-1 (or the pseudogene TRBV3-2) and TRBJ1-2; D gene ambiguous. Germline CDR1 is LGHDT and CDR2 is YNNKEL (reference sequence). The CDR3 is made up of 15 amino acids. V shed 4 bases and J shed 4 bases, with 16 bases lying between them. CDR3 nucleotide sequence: TGTGCCAGCAGCCCCTTGGGGTGGTCGAGCTATGGCTACACCTTC. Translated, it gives CASSPLGWSSYGYTF.

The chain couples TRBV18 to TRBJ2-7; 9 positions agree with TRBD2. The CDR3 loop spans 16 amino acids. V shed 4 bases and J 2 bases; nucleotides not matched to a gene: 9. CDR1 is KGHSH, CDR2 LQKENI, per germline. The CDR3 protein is CASSRRKVAGAYEQYF. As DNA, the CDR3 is TGTGCCAGCTCACGACGGAAAGTAGCGGGAGCCTACGAGCAGTACTTC.

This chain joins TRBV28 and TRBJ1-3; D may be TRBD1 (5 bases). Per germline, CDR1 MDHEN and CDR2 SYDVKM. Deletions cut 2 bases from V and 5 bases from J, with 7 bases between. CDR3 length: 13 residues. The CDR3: CASSLDSRNTIYF. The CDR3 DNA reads TGTGCCAGCAGTTTAGACAGCCGAAACACCATATATTTT.

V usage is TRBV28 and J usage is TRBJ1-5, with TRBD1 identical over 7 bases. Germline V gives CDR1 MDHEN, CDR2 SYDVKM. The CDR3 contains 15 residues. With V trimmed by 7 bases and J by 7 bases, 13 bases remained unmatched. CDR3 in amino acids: CASTPQGRVGQPQHF. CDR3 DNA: TGTGCCAGCACCCCACAGGGGAGGGTAGGGCAGCCCCAGCATTTT.

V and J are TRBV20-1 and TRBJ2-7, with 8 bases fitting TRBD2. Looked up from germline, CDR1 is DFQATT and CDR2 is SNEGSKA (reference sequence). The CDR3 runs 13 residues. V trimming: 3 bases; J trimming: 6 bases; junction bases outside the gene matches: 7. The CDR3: CSASSGTPGEQYF. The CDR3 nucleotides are TGCAGTGCTAGTAGCGGGACCCCGGGCGAGCAGTACTTC.

DNA for the CDR3: TGTGCCAGCAGCGCCGGGACTAGCGTCTACGAGCAGTACTTC. Encoded protein: CASSAGTSVYEQYF. This chain connects TRBV2 to TRBJ2-7; 10 bases map to TRBD2. J lost 3 bases, V lost 6 bases, and 5 bases had no gene match. The germline V gene encodes CDR1 SNHLY and CDR2 FYNNEI. The CDR3 is made up of 14 amino acids. The full variable domain, rest sourced from reference TRBV2 and TRBJ2-7, is EPEVTQTPSHQVTQMGQEVILRCVPISNHLYFYWYRQILGQKVEFLVSFYNNEISEKSEIFDDQFSVERPDGSNFTLKIRSTKLEDSAMYFCASSAGTSVYEQYFGPGTRLTVT.

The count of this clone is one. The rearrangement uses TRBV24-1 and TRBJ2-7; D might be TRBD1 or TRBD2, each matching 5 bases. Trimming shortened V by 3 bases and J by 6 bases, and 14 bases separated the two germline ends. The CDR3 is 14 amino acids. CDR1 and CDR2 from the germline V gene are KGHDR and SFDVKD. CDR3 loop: CATSDGYRGAEQYF. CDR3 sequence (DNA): TGTGCCACCAGTGATGGCTACAGAGGGGCCGAGCAGTACTTC.

The CDR3 is CASSFLAGDSKGDEQFF. Written as DNA, the CDR3 is TGTGCCAGCAGTTTCTTAGCGGGAGACTCGAAGGGGGATGAGCAGTTCTTC. This chain uses TRBV27 with TRBJ2-1; 9 bases match TRBD2. This CDR3 has 17 amino acids. The junction had 14 bases not matched to a gene; V was cut back by 3 bases and J by 8 bases. The germline V gene has CDR1 MNHEY and CDR2 SMNVEV (reference sequence).

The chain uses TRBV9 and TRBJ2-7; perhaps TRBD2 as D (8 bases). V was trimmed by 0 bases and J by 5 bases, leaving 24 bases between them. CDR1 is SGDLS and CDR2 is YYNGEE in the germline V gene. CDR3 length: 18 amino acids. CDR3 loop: CASSVVAGQAGLANEQYF. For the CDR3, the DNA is TGTGCCAGCAGCGTAGTAGCCGGACAGGCCGGACTAGCTAACGAGCAGTACTTC.

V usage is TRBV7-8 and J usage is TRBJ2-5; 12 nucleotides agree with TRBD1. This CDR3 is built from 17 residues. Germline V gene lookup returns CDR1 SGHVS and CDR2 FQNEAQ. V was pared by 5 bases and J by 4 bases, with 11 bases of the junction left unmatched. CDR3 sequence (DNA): TGTGCCAGCAGCCTCCGTGGGGGGGACAGGGGGCTAGAGACCCAGTACTTC. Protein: CASSLRGGDRGLETQYF.

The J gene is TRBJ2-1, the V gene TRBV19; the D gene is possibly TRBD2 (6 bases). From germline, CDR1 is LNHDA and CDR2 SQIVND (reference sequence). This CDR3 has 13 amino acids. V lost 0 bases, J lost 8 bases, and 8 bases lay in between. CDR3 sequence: CASSIDAGYEQFF. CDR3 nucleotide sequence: TGTGCCAGTAGTATAGATGCGGGGTATGAGCAGTTCTTC.

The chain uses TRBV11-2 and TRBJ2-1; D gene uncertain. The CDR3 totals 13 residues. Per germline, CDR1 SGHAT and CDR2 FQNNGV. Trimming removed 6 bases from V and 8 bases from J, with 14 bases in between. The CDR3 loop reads CASSPILGHEQFF. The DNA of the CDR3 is TGTGCCAGCAGTCCTATATTAGGGCATGAGCAGTTCTTC.